The source of this T cell receptor (beta chain) is a study of cytomegalovirus exposure and HLA in healthy donors. The table came from immunoSEQ multiplex PCR; TCRdb's copy has only in-frame clones and leaves some out. The sample has 110,000 to 150,000 clones, 90% to 95% seen once. Concerning this clone: Its antigen is not identified.

Germline CDR1 reads SEHNR; CDR2 reads FQNEAQ (reference sequence). The V end lost 1 base, the J end lost 6 bases, and 9 bases lay between the germline ends. The CDR3 spans 13 residues. Overall study results and limits: The classifier reportedly diagnosed cytomegalovirus status with high sensitivity and specificity. The authors confirmed in vitro that three CMV-associated chains were specific for CMV antigens.

The chain recombines TRBV7-9 with TRBJ1-2; D unresolved. Sequencing was performed on PBMCs. This TCR derives from a man between 18 and 29 years old in good health and CMV-seronegative. CDR3 DNA: TGTGCCAGCAGCTTAGGGGCAAAGGATGGCTACACCTTC. This translates into CASSLGAKDGYTF.